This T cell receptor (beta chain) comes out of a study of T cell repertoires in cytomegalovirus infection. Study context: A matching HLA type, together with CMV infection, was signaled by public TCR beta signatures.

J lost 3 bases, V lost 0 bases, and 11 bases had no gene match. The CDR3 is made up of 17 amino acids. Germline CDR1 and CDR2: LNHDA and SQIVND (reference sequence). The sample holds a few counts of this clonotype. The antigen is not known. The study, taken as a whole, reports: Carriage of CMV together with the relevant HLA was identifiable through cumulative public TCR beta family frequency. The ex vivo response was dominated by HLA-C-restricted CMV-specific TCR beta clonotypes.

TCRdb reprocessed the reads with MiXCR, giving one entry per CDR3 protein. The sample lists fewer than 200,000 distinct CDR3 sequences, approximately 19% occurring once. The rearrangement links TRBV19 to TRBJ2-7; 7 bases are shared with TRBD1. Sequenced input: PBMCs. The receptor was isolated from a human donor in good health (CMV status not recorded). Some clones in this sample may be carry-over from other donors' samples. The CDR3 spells CASSIEGTAGTFYEQYF. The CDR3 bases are TGTGCCAGTAGTATAGAAGGGACAGCCGGAACCTTCTACGAGCAGTACTTC.